The 16 T cell receptor beta chains presented below share a single source sample, sequenced in a study of tumor-infiltrating lymphocytes in primary liver carcinoma. The template, roughly 510 ng total RNA, yielded TCR beta cDNA made with a constant-region primer. TCR beta libraries came from three nested multiplex PCR rounds using slightly modified ARM-PCR. The first two PCR rounds, around 10 cycles each, used TRBV1-TRBV30 forward primers and a C-beta reverse primer. TCRdb ran MiXCR on the multiplex PCR reads and lists one entry per CDR3 protein. The table has around 330,000 distinct CDR3 sequences, 50% to 75% seen once. Unsorted whole blood yielded blood RNA, and germline DNA was extracted as well. The sequenced sample was peripheral blood. The receptors were gathered from a woman in her twenties or thirties with primary liver carcinoma and hepatitis B virus infection.

The rearrangement links TRBV5-1 to TRBJ2-5; D perhaps matches TRBD2 (5 bases). Per germline, CDR1 SGHRS and CDR2 YFSETQ. The CDR3 runs 14 residues. V was cut by 2 bases and J by 5 bases, with 13 bases left in between. The CDR3 coding sequence is TGCGCCAGCAGCTTACTGGGAACGGGGGAGACCCAGTACTTC. It specifies CASSLLGTGETQYF. The full variable domain, with the rest looked up from reference TRBV5-1 and TRBJ2-5, is KAGVTQTPRYLIKTRGQQVTLSCSPISGHRSVSWYQQTPGQGLQFLFEYFSETQRNKGNFPGRFSGRQFSNSRSEMNVSTLELGDSALYLCASSLLGTGETQYFGPGTRLLVL.

The V and J genes are TRBV29-1 and TRBJ2-7; TRBD1 aligns across 10 bases. The germline CDR1 and CDR2 sequences are SQVTM and ANQGSEA. CDR3 length: 14 amino acids. The V and J ends lost 4 bases and 7 bases, in that order; junction bases with no gene match: 10. The CDR3 region has the DNA TGCAGCGTTGGGGAGACAGGGGGCTACGGGGAGCAGTACTTC. This translates into CSVGETGGYGEQYF.

The chain recombines TRBV11-2 with TRBJ1-6; D possibly corresponds to TRBD1 (5 bases). V shed 1 base and J shed 10 bases, with 14 bases lying between them. The CDR3 sequence is 15 residues long. Germline V gives CDR1 SGHAT, CDR2 FQNNGV. CDR3 DNA: TGTGCCAGCAGCTTAGGGGACGGGGCGGGATCACCCCTCCACTTT. Translating gives CASSLGDGAGSPLHF.

The V and J genes are TRBV4-1 and TRBJ1-5; D call uncertain. CDR1 and CDR2 from the germline V gene are MGHRA and YSYEKL. This CDR3 is built from 13 residues. V was pared by 1 base and J by 6 bases, with 7 bases between. The CDR3 region has the DNA TGCGCCAGCAGCCAAGGGGGTTTTCAGCCCCAGCATTTT. Translating it yields CASSQGGFQPQHF.

To note about this clonotype: A read error may be the cause here, since a much bigger clone is one base away. CDR3 region: CASLDRGPADTQYF. The CDR3, as DNA: TGTGCCAGCCTGGACCGAGGGCCGGCAGATACGCAGTATTTT. J is TRBJ2-3 and V is TRBV6-2 or TRBV6-3; D may be TRBD2 (5 bases). There are 14 residues in the CDR3. Germline CDR1 is MNHEY and CDR2 is SVGEGT. Trimming pared 8 bases from V and 4 bases from J, leaving 16 bases between.

This chain connects TRBV12-3 or TRBV12-4 to TRBJ1-4, with a tentative D call TRBD1 (5 bases). Trimming took off 3 bases at V and 6 bases at J, with 14 bases between the two ends. The CDR3 length is 15 residues. The CDR3 is CASSLGAGNDEKLFF. The DNA of the CDR3 is TGTGCCAGCAGTTTGGGTGCAGGGAATGATGAAAAACTGTTTTTT.

Concerning this clonotype: A read error may account for a junction end that differs from germline. The V gene is TRBV11-2, the J gene TRBJ2-1; 10 nucleotides line up with TRBD2. Germline V lookup: CDR1 SGHAT, CDR2 FQNNGV. The CDR3 spans 15 residues. The CDR3: CASSLGASGRHEQFF. CDR3 coding DNA: TGTGCAAGCAGCTTAGGGGCTAGCGGGAGACATGAGCAGTTCTTC.

This clonotype was seen more than once but under ten times. The CDR3 here is CASSPRLGIDTGELFF. CDR3 nucleotides: TGTGCCAGCAGTCCCAGGCTAGGGATAGACACCGGGGAGCTGTTTTTT. This chain joins TRBV6-5 and TRBJ2-2; D is uncertain. V was shortened by 5 bases and J by 3 bases, with 16 bases between the two germline ends. The CDR3 consists of 16 residues. CDR1 MNHEY and CDR2 SVGAGI come from the germline V gene.

Regarding this clonotype: A much larger clone lies a single base off, so this may be a read error. This chain connects TRBV29-1 to TRBJ1-1; D perhaps matches TRBD1 (5 bases). Germline V CDR1 and CDR2: SQVTM, ANQGSEA. CDR3 length: 13 amino acids. CDR3 amino acids: CSVEFRIGTEASF. The DNA for the CDR3 is TGCAGCGTTGAGTTCAGGATCGGGACTGAAGCTTCCTTT.

With regard to this clonotype: A much larger clone differs by one base, so this may be a read error. The chain links TRBV4-3 to TRBJ2-5; TRBD2 matches 8 bases. The CDR3 totals 15 residues. Germline values: CDR1 LGHNA, CDR2 YSLEER. The CDR3 sequence: CTSSQQLAAGETQYF. The CDR3 DNA follows: TGCACCAGCAGCCAACAACTAGCGGCAGGGGAGACCCAGTACTTC.

The V gene is TRBV30, the J gene TRBJ2-2, with D unclear. The CDR3 loop spans 13 amino acids. Germline CDR1 and CDR2: GTSNPN and SVGIG (reference sequence). V shed 7 bases and J shed 6 bases, with 15 bases lying between them. The CDR3 DNA sequence: TGTGCCTTTGCGGATGATTGGTCCGGGGAGCTGTTTTTT. Amino acids: CAFADDWSGELFF. Variable domain in full (rest from reference TRBV30 and TRBJ2-2): SQTIHQWPATLVQPVGSPLSLECTVEGTSNPNLYWYRQAAGRGLQLLFYSVGIGQISSEVPQNLSASRPQDRQFILSSKKLLLSDSGFYLCAFADDWSGELFFGEGSRLTVL.

The V gene is TRBV14, the J gene TRBJ1-1; no clear D. Looked up from germline, CDR1 is SGHDN and CDR2 is FVKESK. Trimming pared 4 bases from V and 3 bases from J, leaving 18 bases between. The CDR3 is made up of 16 amino acids. CDR3 sequence reads: CASSLFTVGRDTEAFF. In nucleotides, the CDR3 is TGTGCCAGCAGCCTGTTTACCGTGGGGAGGGACACTGAAGCTTTCTTT.

With respect to this clonotype: A read error may account for a junction end that differs from germline. The rearrangement uses TRBV4-2 and TRBJ1-3; D remains unclear. The CDR3 is 17 residues long. The germline V gene has CDR1 LGHNA and CDR2 YNFKEQ. The CDR3 loop reads CASSQDIRAGSGNTVYF. As DNA, the CDR3 is TGTGCCAGCAGCCAAGATATTCGGGCGGGGTCTGGAAACACCGTATATTTT.

This clonotype came up a few times. A single base separates this from a much larger clone, so it may be a read error. The CDR3 DNA follows: TGTGCCAGCGGCCGTTTCGGGACGACCGGGGAGCTGTTTTTT. This codes for CASGRFGTTGELFF. The chain is built from TRBV11-2 and TRBJ2-2; D is perhaps TRBD1 or TRBD2 (5 bases each). Germline CDR1 reads SGHAT; CDR2 reads FQNNGV. The V end was cut by 8 bases, the J end by 5 bases, with 15 bases between. This CDR3 comprises 14 residues.

This clonotype has just a few counts. The V gene is TRBV28, the J gene TRBJ1-2; D is unclear. CDR3 length: 16 residues. The ends were cut back, 1 base at V and 4 bases at J, with 16 bases in the middle. CDR1 is MDHEN, CDR2 SYDVKM, per germline. CDR3 in amino acids: CASSLFSGDLAYGYTF. Here the CDR3 DNA reads TGTGCCAGCAGTTTATTTTCTGGTGACCTCGCCTATGGCTACACCTTC.

Details on this clonotype: The junction departs from the called germline gene at one end, perhaps through a read error. V and J are TRBV12-3 or TRBV12-4 and TRBJ2-3; TRBD2 matches at 11 bases. CDR3 length: 17 residues. The CDR3 loop reads CASAHFLAGGLTDMQYF. CDR3 DNA sequence: TGTGCCAGTGCACATTTTCTAGCGGGAGGTCTCACAGATATGCAGTATTTT.